The clone carrying this TCR beta chain occurred once. Its antigen is currently unknown. The sample is drawn from a study of T cell responses to AZD1222 COVID-19 vaccine. This CDR3 comprises 14 residues. Between the trimmed V and J ends, which lost 0 bases and 7 bases, there was a span of 7 bases. CDR1 is MGHRA, CDR2 YSYEKL, per germline. Study results and caveats: Researchers took repertoire samples only after the peak T cell response had come.

The repertoire was sequenced with immunoSEQ multiplex PCR; TCRdb's copy has only in-frame clones and lacks some. This table holds 100,000 or so clones, more than 75% found once. The starting material was peripheral blood, obtained on day 0 of AZD1222 vaccination. This TCR was sampled from an adult in good health. V gene TRBV4-1 combines with J gene TRBJ1-6, with D uncertain. The CDR3 loop is CASSQDFRNSPLHF. CDR3 sequence (DNA): TGCGCCAGCAGCCAAGATTTCCGGAATTCACCCCTCCACTTT.